This T cell receptor (beta chain) was sequenced during a study of metastatic and nonmetastatic thyroid tumors. Study at large: Thyroid patients, malignant and benign, had repertoires compared across blood and tumor or nodule tissue.

Each patient went into thyroid surgery without having received any treatment. Germline V lookup: CDR1 SNHLY, CDR2 FYNNEI. There are 13 residues in the CDR3. V dropped 4 bases and J dropped 2 bases, with 5 bases sitting between them. Source study methods: It was from CDR3 differences across clinicopathological groups that a distant-metastasis classifier for papillary thyroid cancer was built. From the PCR reads, TCRdb re-called clones with MiXCR. These V and J calls rely on TCRdb rather than the paper's analysis. The table shows approximately 31,000 clones, with 30% occurring only once. Turning to this clone: Its antigen is still unknown.

General study points: Malignant tumors reportedly showed significantly higher TCR beta diversity than benign nodules in both blood and tumor.

Sequencing was performed on blood. J is TRBJ2-2 and V is TRBV2, with unresolved D. This clonotype was obtained from a female donor with papillary thyroid cancer or a benign thyroid nodule (not recorded which). Some clones in this sample may be carry-over from other donors' samples. Written as DNA, the CDR3 is TGTGCCAGCAGTGCAGACAACACCGGGGAGCTGTTTTTT. The encoded protein is CASSADNTGELFF.